This T cell receptor beta chain originates from a study of shared clonotypes between healthy human individuals. V was clipped by 0 bases and J by 5 bases, with 16 bases between them. The CDR3 sequence is 16 residues long. CDR1 and CDR2 from the germline V gene are MGHRA and YSYEKL. Concerning this clone itself: Its target is unknown.

Evenly divided among several immunoSEQ plates was the genomic DNA of each subset. Clones were read by immunoSEQ multiplex PCR, and TCRdb kept only the in-frame ones, dropping some. The table lists approximately 1.9 million clones, around 93% of them singletons. Only CD45RO-negative cells positively selected for CCR7 counted as naive CD8 cells, so terminally differentiated effector memory CD45RA+ cells were excluded. Only Caucasian adults living in Nashville, Tennessee served as donors. The study, taken as a whole, reports: Estimated clonotype richness was generally higher in naive than memory subsets.

Material for sequencing was naive CD8+ T cells from PBMCs. This receptor was identified in a man between 18 and 29 years old in good health. Some clones in this sample may be carry-over from other donors' samples. The rearrangement uses TRBV4-1 and TRBJ1-2; possibly TRBD1 for D (5 bases). The CDR3, as DNA: TGCGCCAGCAGCCAAGACGCGGGGCAGCATCTTTATGGCTACACCTTC. This gives the protein CASSQDAGQHLYGYTF.